The 2 T cell receptor beta chains given below trace back to one sample, sequenced in a study of blood T cell repertoires in COVID-19. Generated by immunoSEQ multiplex PCR, the TCRdb table keeps only in-frame clones and is missing some. The repertoire holds 60,000 or so clones, about 80% seen once, with approximately 21% in the top ten. The specimen sequenced was peripheral blood. The receptor source for this set is a man younger than 40 with COVID-19, enrolled during active disease.

This clone was counted a single time. The chain links TRBV7-6 to TRBJ1-4; tentative D call: TRBD1 (5 bases). The V end lost 2 bases, the J end lost 4 bases, and 20 bases lay between the germline ends. Germline CDR1 reads SGHVS; CDR2 reads FNYEAQ. This CDR3 is 18 amino acids long. CDR3 sequence reads: CASSLNEFVTEFNEKLFF. The DNA of the CDR3 is TGTGCCAGCAGCTTAAACGAGTTTGTGACAGAATTTAATGAAAAACTGTTTTTT.

This clone was seen a handful of times. V is TRBV2 and J is TRBJ2-7; D remains unclear. The CDR3 is 13 amino acids. Germline CDR1 SNHLY, CDR2 FYNNEI. Trimming left V 8 bases short and J 2 bases short, with 13 bases between. CDR3 nucleotide sequence: TGTGCCAGCTCTCTATCTCCAACCTACGAGCAGTACTTC. Its protein product is CASSLSPTYEQYF. Drawing the rest from reference TRBV2 and TRBJ2-7, the complete variable domain is EPEVTQTPSHQVTQMGQEVILRCVPISNHLYFYWYRQILGQKVEFLVSFYNNEISEKSEIFDDQFSVERPDGSNFTLKIRSTKLEDSAMYFCASSLSPTYEQYFGPGTRLTVT.